The rows below give T cell receptor beta chains drawn from one sample of a study of cytomegalovirus exposure and HLA in healthy donors. The method was immunoSEQ multiplex PCR; TCRdb's version includes in-frame clones alone and lacks a portion of them. This table has some 98,000 clones, 55% to 75% appearing once. Material for sequencing was PBMCs. The receptors here all came from a man aged 45-65 years in good health and CMV-seronegative. The CDR3 runs from the conserved cysteine through the conserved F or W. The D gene is left open where the match is weak. The size of a clone is reported for some rows only, either as once, few or many, or as a class for expanded clones.

d_call clone_size j_call v_call cdr3_aa cdr3_nt
- once TRBJ2-1 TRBV5-1 CASSQPSPHNEQFF TGCGCCAGCAGCCAACCTAGTCCCCACAATGAGCAGTTCTTC
- once TRBJ2-7 TRBV7-2 CASSRAQEAYEQYF TGTGCCAGCAGCCGAGCCCAGGAAGCCTACGAGCAGTACTTC
- - TRBJ1-1 TRBV5-4 CASSSPSKTAMNTEAFF TGTGCCAGCAGCTCGCCATCGAAGACAGCAATGAACACTGAAGCTTTCTTT
TRBD1 few TRBJ1-2 TRBV5-1 CASSSDRAFYGYTF TGCGCCAGCAGCTCGGACAGGGCCTTCTATGGCTACACCTTC
TRBD1 few TRBJ1-5 TRBV6-1 CASSEGTGGSSNQPQHF TGTGCCAGCAGTGAGGGGACAGGGGGCAGTAGCAATCAGCCCCAGCATTTT
- - TRBJ1-2 TRBV27 CASKGANYGYTF TGTGCCAGCAAGGGAGCTAACTATGGCTACACCTTC
TRBD1 - TRBJ1-5 TRBV6-1 CASTLGQGNQPQHF TGTGCCAGCACGCTCGGACAGGGGAATCAGCCCCAGCATTTT
TRBD1 - TRBJ1-1 TRBV4-2 CASSQRLLSPQGQGFPNTEAFF TGTGCCAGCAGCCAACGGCTCCTAAGCCCTCAGGGACAGGGTTTTCCAAACACTGAAGCTTTCTTT
- - TRBJ2-7 TRBV5-1 CASSLAPTGTYEQYF TGCGCCAGCAGCTTGGCCCCGACAGGTACCTACGAGCAGTACTTC
- - TRBJ1-5 TRBV5-1 CASSLGGQSHQPQHF TGCGCCAGCAGCTTGGGAGGACAGTCGCATCAGCCCCAGCATTTT